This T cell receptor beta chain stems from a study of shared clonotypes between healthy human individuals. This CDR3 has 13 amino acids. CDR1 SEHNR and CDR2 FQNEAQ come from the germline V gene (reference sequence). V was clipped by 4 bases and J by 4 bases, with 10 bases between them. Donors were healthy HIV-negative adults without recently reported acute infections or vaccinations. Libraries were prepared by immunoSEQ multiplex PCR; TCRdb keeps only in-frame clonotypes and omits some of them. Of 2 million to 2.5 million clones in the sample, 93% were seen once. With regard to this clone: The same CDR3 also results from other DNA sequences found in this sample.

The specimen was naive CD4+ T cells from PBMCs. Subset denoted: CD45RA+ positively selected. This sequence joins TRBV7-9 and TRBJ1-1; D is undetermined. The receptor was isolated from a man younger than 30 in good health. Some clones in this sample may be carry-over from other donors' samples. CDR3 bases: TGTGCCAGCAGCTCCCAGGAGGGCACTGAAGCTTTCTTT. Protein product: CASSSQEGTEAFF. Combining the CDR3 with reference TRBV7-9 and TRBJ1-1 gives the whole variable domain DTGVSQNPRHKITKRGQNVTFRCDPISEHNRLYWYRQTLGQGPEFLTYFQNEAQLEKSRLLSDRFSAERPKGSFSTLEIQRTEQGDSAMYLCASSSQEGTEAFFGQGTRLTVV.